What follows are 6 T cell receptor beta chains derived from one specimen sequenced in a study of blood T cell repertoires in COVID-19. Sequenced by immunoSEQ multiplex PCR; TCRdb stores in-frame clones only, minus some. This table holds 300,000 to 400,000 clones, about 89% found once. Sequenced sample: PBMCs or T cells enriched from blood (not recorded which). The receptors were sampled from a man aged 55-75 years who had recovered from COVID-19.

The count of this clone is one. The genes are TRBV11-2 and TRBJ1-3; D may be TRBD1 (6 bases). CDR3 length: 14 residues. V lost 5 bases and J 4 bases, leaving 12 bases between the germline ends. Germline CDR1 and CDR2: SGHAT and FQNNGV. The CDR3 coding sequence is TGTGCCAGCAGCGCAGGCAGGGGAGGAAACACCATATATTTT. Translation gives CASSAGRGGNTIYF.

The chain employs TRBV28 and TRBJ2-1; the D is unclear. CDR1 and CDR2 (germline): MDHEN, SYDVKM. The CDR3 spans 16 residues. CDR3 DNA sequence: TGTGCTACTCACTGGCTATCAGGCGCCTATTACAATGAGCAGTTCTTC. It translates to CATHWLSGAYYNEQFF.

V is TRBV5-1 and J is TRBJ2-5; perhaps TRBD2 as D (5 bases). V was trimmed by 3 bases and J by 0 bases, leaving 9 bases between them. Germline values: CDR1 SGHRS, CDR2 YFSETQ. This CDR3 region has 14 residues. The CDR3 region has the DNA TGCGCCAGCAGCTCCTCCGGGAACCAAGAGACCCAGTACTTC. As protein: CASSSSGNQETQYF. The complete variable domain, with remaining parts taken from reference TRBV5-1 and TRBJ2-5, reads KAGVTQTPRYLIKTRGQQVTLSCSPISGHRSVSWYQQTPGQGLQFLFEYFSETQRNKGNFPGRFSGRQFSNSRSEMNVSTLELGDSALYLCASSSSGNQETQYFGPGTRLLVL.

The chain combines TRBV7-9 with TRBJ1-1; perhaps TRBD1 as D (6 bases). The CDR3 extends over 14 amino acids. Germline V lookup: CDR1 SEHNR, CDR2 FQNEAQ (reference sequence). V lost 5 bases, J lost 2 bases, and 12 bases lay in between. The DNA for the CDR3 is TGTGCCAGCAGCCAAACAGGGACAAACACTGAAGCTTTCTTT. Its protein product is CASSQTGTNTEAFF. Filled out from reference TRBV7-9 and TRBJ1-1, the complete variable domain reads DTGVSQNPRHKITKRGQNVTFRCDPISEHNRLYWYRQTLGQGPEFLTYFQNEAQLEKSRLLSDRFSAERPKGSFSTLEIQRTEQGDSAMYLCASSQTGTNTEAFFGQGTRLTVV.

V is TRBV7-9 and J is TRBJ2-3; 10 bases align to TRBD2. Germline V lookup: CDR1 SEHNR, CDR2 FQNEAQ (reference sequence). V was pared by 7 bases and J by 5 bases, with 9 bases of the junction left unmatched. The CDR3 consists of 15 residues. Here the CDR3 DNA reads TGTGCCAGCACCCCGGGACTAGCGTATCGAGATACGCAGTATTTT. Amino acid sequence: CASTPGLAYRDTQYF.

The chain employs TRBV5-1 and TRBJ2-2, with 8 bases fitting TRBD2. The V gene end was trimmed by 1 base and the J gene end by 5 bases; junction bases not matched to a gene: 16. CDR1 and CDR2 (germline): SGHRS, YFSETQ. This CDR3 spans 19 amino acids. In DNA form, the CDR3 reads TGCGCCAGCAGCTTGCCTCAATTGGCGGGACTAGGAAAGACCGGGGAGCTGTTTTTT. It codes for CASSLPQLAGLGKTGELFF.